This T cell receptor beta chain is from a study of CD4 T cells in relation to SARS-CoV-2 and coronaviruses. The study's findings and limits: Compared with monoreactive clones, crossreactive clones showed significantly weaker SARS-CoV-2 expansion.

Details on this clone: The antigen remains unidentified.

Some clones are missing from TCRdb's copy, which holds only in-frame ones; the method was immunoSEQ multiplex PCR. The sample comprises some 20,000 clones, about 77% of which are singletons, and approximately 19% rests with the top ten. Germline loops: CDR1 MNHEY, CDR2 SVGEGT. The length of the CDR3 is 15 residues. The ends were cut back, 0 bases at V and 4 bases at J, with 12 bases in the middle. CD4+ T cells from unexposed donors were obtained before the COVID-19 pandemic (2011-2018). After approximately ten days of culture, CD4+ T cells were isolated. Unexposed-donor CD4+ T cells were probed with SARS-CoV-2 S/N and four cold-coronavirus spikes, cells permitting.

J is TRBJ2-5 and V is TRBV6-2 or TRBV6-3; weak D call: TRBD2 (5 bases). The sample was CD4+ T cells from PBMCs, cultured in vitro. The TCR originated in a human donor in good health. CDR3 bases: TGTGCCAGCAGTTACTCGCTAGCCGCAGCAGAGACCCAGTACTTC. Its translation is CASSYSLAAAETQYF.